These 5 T cell receptor beta chains came from one sample sequenced in a study of low-dose radiotherapy and immunotherapy resistance in tumors. TRAV- and TRBV-specific primers, spanning alpha and beta chains, primed first-strand cDNA. With a constant-region primer and a V-primer adapter, TCRs were subjected to around 20 PCR cycles of amplification. TCRdb passed the reads through MiXCR, listing each CDR3 protein once. In the table there are 57,000 or so distinct CDR3 sequences, almost 25% of which are singletons. Stated time point: before trial treatment. This specimen consisted of PBMCs, obtained before treatment. Source of these receptors: a male donor with prostate cancer.

This clonotype was counted at least ten times. J is TRBJ1-5 and V is TRBV2; D uncertain. Germline values: CDR1 SNHLY, CDR2 FYNNEI. This CDR3 spans 15 amino acids. V lost 7 bases, J lost 0 bases, and 13 bases lay in between. The CDR3 protein is CASTQWRGSNQPQHF. CDR3 nucleotide sequence: TGTGCCAGCACCCAGTGGCGGGGTAGCAATCAGCCCCAGCATTTT.

The rearrangement uses TRBV6-1 and TRBJ1-2; possibly TRBD1 for D (5 bases). The V gene lost 6 bases and the J gene lost 5 bases, with 16 bases spanning the gap. The germline gives CDR1 MNHNS, CDR2 SASEGT. CDR3 length equals 14 residues. CDR3 loop: CASSFRGAEYGYTF. CDR3 coding DNA: TGTGCCAGCAGCTTTCGAGGGGCAGAGTATGGCTACACCTTC.

This clonotype was counted a few times. V is TRBV2 and J is TRBJ2-7; D might be TRBD2 (6 bases). CDR3 length: 15 residues. CDR1 SNHLY and CDR2 FYNNEI come from the germline V gene. Trimming cost V 3 bases and J 4 bases, with 16 bases left between them. For the CDR3, the DNA is TGTGCCAGCAGTGAGGGTCCTAGCGCAACATACGAGCAGTACTTC. It translates to CASSEGPSATYEQYF.

In this sample, this clonotype turned up a few times. The chain is built from TRBV28 and TRBJ2-5; D perhaps matches TRBD2 (5 bases). This CDR3 comprises 16 residues. Germline CDR1 MDHEN, CDR2 SYDVKM. Trimming took off 3 bases at V and 5 bases at J, with 19 bases between the two ends. CDR3 sequence: CASSFFFSARGETQYF. CDR3 nucleotides: TGTGCCAGCAGTTTTTTTTTTTCCGCAAGAGGGGAGACCCAGTACTTC.

This clonotype is judged medium-sized. The V and J genes are TRBV5-4 and TRBJ2-1, with D uncertain. The germline V gene encodes CDR1 SGHNT and CDR2 YYREEE (reference sequence). The CDR3 has 14 residues. With 1 base removed from V and 7 bases from J, the gap between germline ends came to 12 bases. The chain's CDR3 is CASSLRAQGNEQFF. In DNA, the CDR3 is TGTGCCAGCAGCTTGCGGGCCCAAGGGAATGAGCAGTTCTTC.